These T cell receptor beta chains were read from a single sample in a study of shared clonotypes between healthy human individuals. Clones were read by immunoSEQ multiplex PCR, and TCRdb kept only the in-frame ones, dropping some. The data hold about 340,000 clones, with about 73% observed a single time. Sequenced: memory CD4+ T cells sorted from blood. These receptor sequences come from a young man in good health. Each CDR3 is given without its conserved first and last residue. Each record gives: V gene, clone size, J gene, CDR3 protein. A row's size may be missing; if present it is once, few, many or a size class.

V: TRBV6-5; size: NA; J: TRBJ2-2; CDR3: ASSSPWTVTGELF
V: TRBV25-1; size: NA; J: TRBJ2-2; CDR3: ASSEGAGVRGTGELF
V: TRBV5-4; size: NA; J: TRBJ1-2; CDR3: ASSSRDRGNYGYT
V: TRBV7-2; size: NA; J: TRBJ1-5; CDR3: ASSLSSAGNQPQH
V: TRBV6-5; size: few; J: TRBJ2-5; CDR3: ASSSRVRETQY
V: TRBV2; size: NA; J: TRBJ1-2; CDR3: ASGGSDTYYGYT
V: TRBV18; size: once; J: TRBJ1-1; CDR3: ASSTTGAARNTEAF
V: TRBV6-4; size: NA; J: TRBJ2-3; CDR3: ASSTTFPADTQY
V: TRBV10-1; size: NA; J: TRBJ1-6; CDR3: ASSGQENSPLH
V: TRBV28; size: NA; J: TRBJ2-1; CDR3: ASSFGGVNYNEQF
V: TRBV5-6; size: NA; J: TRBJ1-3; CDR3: ASSLNPVSGNTIY
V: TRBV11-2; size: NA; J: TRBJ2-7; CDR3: ASSWGESYEQY
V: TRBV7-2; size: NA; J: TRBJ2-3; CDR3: ASSSPNRTSAHTDTQY
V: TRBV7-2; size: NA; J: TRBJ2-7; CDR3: ASSRTSGDYEQY
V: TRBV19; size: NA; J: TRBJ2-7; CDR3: ASSRVGQGGYEQY
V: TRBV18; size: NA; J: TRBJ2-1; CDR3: ASSPQQGFNNEQF
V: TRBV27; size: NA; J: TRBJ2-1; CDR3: ASRLRSGGYNEQF
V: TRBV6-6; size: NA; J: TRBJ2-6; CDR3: ASSRSGAGANVLT
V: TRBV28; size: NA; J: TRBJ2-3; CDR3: ASTRSGLAGGTQY
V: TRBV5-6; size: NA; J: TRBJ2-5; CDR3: ASSATLAGNQETQY
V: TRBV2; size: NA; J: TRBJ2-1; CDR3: ASSEVRTGSNEQF
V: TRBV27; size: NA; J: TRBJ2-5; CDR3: ASSLREGRQETQY
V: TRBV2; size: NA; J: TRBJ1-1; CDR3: ASRPRATIGGTEAF
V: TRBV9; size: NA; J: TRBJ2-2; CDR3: ASSVDRGSTGELF
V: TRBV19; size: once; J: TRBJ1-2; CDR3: ASTRGQGGGYT
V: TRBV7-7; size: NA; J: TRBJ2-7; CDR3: ASSLLAGGVRSYEQY
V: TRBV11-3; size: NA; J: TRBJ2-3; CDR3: ASSLSLRGTTDTQY
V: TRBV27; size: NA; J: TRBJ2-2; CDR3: ASRLRGTGELF
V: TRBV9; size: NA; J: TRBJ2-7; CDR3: ASSVDSQGAGEQY
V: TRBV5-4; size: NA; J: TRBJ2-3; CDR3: ASSSSGADTQY
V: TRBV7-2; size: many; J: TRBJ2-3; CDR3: MESTDTQY
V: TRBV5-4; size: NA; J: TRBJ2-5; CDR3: ASSSDRNQETQY
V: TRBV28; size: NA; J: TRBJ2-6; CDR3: ASRGSASGANVLT
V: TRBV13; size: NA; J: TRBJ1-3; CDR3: ASSLGDSGNTIY
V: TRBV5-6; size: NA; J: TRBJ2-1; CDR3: ASSSGQGGLYNEQF
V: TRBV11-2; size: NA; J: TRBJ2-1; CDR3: ASSQNLLNEQF
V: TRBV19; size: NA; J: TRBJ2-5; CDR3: ASSRQRQEETQY
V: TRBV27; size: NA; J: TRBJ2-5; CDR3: ASSPMDRGQETQY
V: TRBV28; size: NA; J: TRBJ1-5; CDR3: ASSRTGYGNQPQH
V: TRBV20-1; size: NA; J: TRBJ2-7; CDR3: SAGTLYEQY
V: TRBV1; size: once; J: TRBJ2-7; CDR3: TSSQDRPGGLYEQY
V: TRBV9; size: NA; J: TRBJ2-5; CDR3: ASSAPRGGLAVQETQY
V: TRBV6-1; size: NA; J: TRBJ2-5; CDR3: ASRRQGSETQY
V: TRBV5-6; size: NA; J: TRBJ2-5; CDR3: ASSFGQVQETQY
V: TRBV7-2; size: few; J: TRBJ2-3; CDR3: ASSLASGRGDTQY
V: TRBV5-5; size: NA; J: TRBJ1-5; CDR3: ASGSFQPQH
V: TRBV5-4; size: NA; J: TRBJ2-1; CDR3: ASSLVGVPHNEQF
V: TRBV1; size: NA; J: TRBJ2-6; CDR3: TSRVRGLCRANVLT
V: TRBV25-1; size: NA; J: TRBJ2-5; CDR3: ASSEYRQGQETQY